This is a list of T cell receptor beta chains from one sample in a study of beta chain features in type 1 diabetes. Profiled with immunoSEQ multiplex PCR; TCRdb holds only in-frame clones, not every one. The table shows roughly 230,000 clones, with 7.5% to 10% occurring only once. Sequencing was performed on naive CD4+ T cells from blood. All receptors come from a woman aged 18-30 years in good health. Both conserved end residues are part of each CDR3. D genes are given only for firm matches. Where a row states a size, it is once, few, many or the class of an expanded clone; other rows omit it.

.	TRBD1	TRBV5-6	TRBJ1-1	CASSADRGLSEAFF	TGTGCCAGCAGCGCCGACAGGGGGCTATCTGAAGCTTTCTTT
few	.	TRBV7-9	TRBJ2-1	CASSLDRGYNEQFF	TGTGCCAGCAGCTTAGATCGGGGTTACAATGAGCAGTTCTTC
few	.	TRBV5-1	TRBJ2-1	CASKVVPGYNEQFF	TGCGCCAGCAAGGTCGTGCCGGGATACAATGAGCAGTTCTTC
.	.	TRBV18	TRBJ2-6	CASSPPTGGSGANVLTF	TGTGCCAGCTCACCACCGACAGGCGGCTCTGGGGCCAACGTCCTGACTTTC
many	.	TRBV18	TRBJ2-1	CASSPVAEGHEQFF	TGTGCCAGCTCACCCGTAGCGGAGGGCCATGAGCAGTTCTTC
few	.	TRBV4-1	TRBJ2-2	CASSQSPGETGELFF	TGCGCCAGCAGCCAAAGCCCAGGGGAGACCGGGGAGCTGTTTTTT
.	.	TRBV12-5	TRBJ1-5	CASGSPQEPQHF	TGTGCTAGTGGTTCCCCCCAGGAGCCCCAGCATTTT
.	.	TRBV6-5	TRBJ2-7	CASSYYRTPRHEQYF	TGTGCCAGCAGTTACTATCGGACACCGAGGCACGAGCAGTACTTC
.	.	TRBV30	TRBJ2-7	CAWSVRQGSYEQYF	TGTGCCTGGAGTGTACGGCAGGGGTCTTACGAGCAGTACTTC
.	TRBD2	TRBV29-1	TRBJ2-4	CSVETSGRGKNIQYF	TGCAGCGTGGAGACTAGCGGGAGGGGCAAAAACATTCAGTACTTC
few	TRBD1	TRBV5-1	TRBJ1-1	CASSQRQGAGTEAFF	TGCGCCAGCAGCCAACGACAGGGGGCTGGCACTGAAGCTTTCTTT
.	TRBD1	TRBV7-2	TRBJ2-3	CASSLDRVADTQYF	TGTGCCAGCAGCTTGGACAGGGTCGCAGATACGCAGTATTTT
few	.	TRBV19	TRBJ2-7	CASSTLPAYEQYF	TGTGCCAGTAGTACTTTACCGGCCTACGAGCAGTACTTC
many	.	TRBV5-4	TRBJ2-5	CASSAGQNQETQYF	TGTGCCAGCAGCGCGGGACAGAACCAAGAGACCCAGTACTTC
.	.	TRBV4-1	TRBJ2-7	CASSRDLTRKKDEQYF	TGCGCCAGCAGCCGAGACCTAACGCGGAAGAAGGACGAGCAGTACTTC
few	TRBD2	TRBV7-8	TRBJ2-7	CASSLVAGVPSYEQYF	TGTGCCAGCAGCTTAGTAGCGGGAGTTCCCTCCTACGAGCAGTACTTC
few	.	TRBV19	TRBJ1-2	CASSDTGYTF	TGTGCCAGTAGTGACACCGGCTACACCTTC
.	TRBD1	TRBV14	TRBJ1-4	CASSQTTGFNEKLFF	TGTGCCAGCAGCCAGACGACAGGGTTTAATGAAAAACTGTTTTTT
few	.	TRBV5-1	TRBJ1-2	CASSSDTSGGYGYTF	TGCGCCAGCAGCTCCGACACCTCCGGCGGGTATGGCTACACCTTC
few	.	TRBV11-3	TRBJ2-1	CASSLESRNNEQFF	TGTGCCAGCAGCTTAGAGAGTAGAAACAATGAGCAGTTCTTC
.	.	TRBV21-1	TRBJ2-4	CASSKVYRVAVTKNIQYF	TGTGCCAGCAGCAAAGTGTACAGGGTCGCTGTAACCAAAAACATTCAGTACTTC
.	.	TRBV2	TRBJ1-1	CASSAPSGWGNTEAFF	TGTGCCAGCAGTGCACCCTCAGGGTGGGGGAACACTGAAGCTTTCTTT
.	.	TRBV30	TRBJ2-1	CAWIAEGQYNEQFF	TGTGCCTGGATTGCGGAGGGTCAGTACAATGAGCAGTTCTTC
.	TRBD1	TRBV6-5	TRBJ1-1	CASKPRGTGNTEAFF	TGTGCCAGTAAGCCCCGAGGGACAGGTAACACTGAAGCTTTCTTT
.	TRBD1	TRBV5-6	TRBJ1-2	CASSRTGGTYGYTF	TGTGCCAGCAGCCGAACAGGGGGTACCTATGGCTACACCTTC
.	.	TRBV15	TRBJ1-6	CATSRAGGARNSPLHF	TGTGCCACCAGCAGAGCGGGGGGCGCGAGAAATTCACCCCTCCACTTT
.	.	TRBV6-1	TRBJ1-1	CASSNRDMNTEAFF	TGTGCCAGCAGTAACAGAGATATGAACACTGAAGCTTTCTTT
.	.	TRBV2	TRBJ1-1	CASSYERSMNTEAFF	TGTGCCAGCAGCTATGAGAGGAGTATGAACACTGAAGCTTTCTTT
many	TRBD2	TRBV11-2	TRBJ2-1	CASSQWDYDEQFF	TGTGCCAGCAGCCAGTGGGACTACGATGAGCAGTTCTTC
few	.	TRBV25-1	TRBJ1-2	CASSEWGSENGYTF	TGTGCCAGCAGTGAATGGGGCTCTGAGAATGGCTACACCTTC
.	.	TRBV9	TRBJ2-2	CASSVLTGNLNTGELFF	TGTGCCAGCAGCGTACTTACAGGGAACCTGAACACCGGGGAGCTGTTTTTT
few	TRBD1	TRBV7-9	TRBJ2-7	CASSLGTGYSYEQYF	TGTGCCAGCAGCTTAGGGACAGGTTACTCCTACGAGCAGTACTTC
.	.	TRBV11-2	TRBJ2-1	CASRTPGTSGSYNEQFF	TGTGCCAGCAGAACCCCCGGGACAAGCGGCTCCTACAATGAGCAGTTCTTC
few	TRBD1	TRBV13	TRBJ2-4	CASSYTGGAYAKNIQYF	TGTGCCAGCAGCTATACAGGGGGCGCCTATGCCAAAAACATTCAGTACTTC
.	.	TRBV19	TRBJ2-3	CASNDRSTDTQYF	TGTGCCAGTAACGACAGGTCCACAGATACGCAGTATTTT
.	TRBD1	TRBV18	TRBJ1-1	CASLRGTGGTEAFF	TGTGCCAGCTTACGCGGGACAGGGGGCACTGAAGCTTTCTTT
few	.	TRBV27	TRBJ1-1	CASSLRIGTEAFF	TGTGCCAGCAGTTTAAGGATCGGGACTGAAGCTTTCTTT
.	.	TRBV6-1	TRBJ2-7	CASSGFGSSYEQYF	TGTGCCAGCAGTGGATTTGGGAGCTCCTACGAGCAGTACTTC
few	TRBD2	TRBV6-5	TRBJ2-3	CASSETSAETDTQYF	TGTGCCAGCAGCGAGACTAGCGCCGAGACAGATACGCAGTATTTT
.	.	TRBV18	TRBJ1-2	CASSPKRESNYGYTF	TGTGCCAGCTCACCAAAGCGCGAGTCGAACTATGGCTACACCTTC
few	TRBD1	TRBV5-1	TRBJ1-1	CASSRDRGRNTEAFF	TGCGCCAGCAGCCGGGACAGGGGCCGGAACACTGAAGCTTTCTTT
few	TRBD2	TRBV28	TRBJ2-7	CASSPPGLLYEQYF	TGTGCCAGCAGTCCCCCGGGACTACTCTACGAGCAGTACTTC
few	TRBD1	TRBV9	TRBJ1-2	CASSPGTVANYGYTF	TGTGCCAGCAGCCCTGGGACAGTCGCTAACTATGGCTACACCTTC
.	.	TRBV19	TRBJ1-1	CASTKNTEAFF	TGTGCCAGTACCAAGAACACTGAAGCTTTCTTT
.	.	TRBV18	TRBJ2-5	CASSPRGGGRETQYF	TGTGCCAGCTCACCACGAGGAGGGGGCAGGGAGACCCAGTACTTC
.	.	TRBV18	TRBJ2-7	CASSPGGEGEQYF	TGTGCCAGCTCACCGGGGGGAGAAGGGGAGCAGTACTTC
few	.	TRBV18	TRBJ1-4	CASSPTTSTNEKLFF	TGTGCCAGCTCACCAACAACATCAACTAATGAAAAACTGTTTTTT
.	.	TRBV30	TRBJ1-5	CAWSVPGVNPNQPQHF	TGTGCCTGGAGTGTACCGGGGGTGAACCCCAATCAGCCCCAGCATTTT
few	TRBD2	TRBV5-4	TRBJ2-1	CASSRTSGRYNEQFF	TGTGCCAGCAGCCGCACTAGCGGCCGTTACAATGAGCAGTTCTTC
.	TRBD1	TRBV5-4	TRBJ1-1	CASSWPGQGEPEAFF	TGTGCCAGCAGCTGGCCGGGACAGGGGGAACCTGAAGCTTTCTTT
.	TRBD1	TRBV5-6	TRBJ1-2	CASSDRDRLPYGYTF	TGTGCCAGCAGCGACCGGGACAGGCTTCCCTATGGCTACACCTTC
.	TRBD1	TRBV18	TRBJ2-7	CASSPQGQGATEQYF	TGTGCCAGCTCACCACAGGGACAGGGGGCGACTGAGCAGTACTTC
.	.	TRBV6-5	TRBJ1-2	CASSPPDNRYGYTF	TGTGCCAGCAGTCCCCCCGACAACCGCTATGGCTACACCTTC
.	TRBD2	TRBV19	TRBJ2-7	CASSMSGRFSYEQYF	TGTGCCAGTAGTATGAGCGGGAGGTTCTCCTACGAGCAGTACTTC
few	.	TRBV29-1	TRBJ2-1	CSATERYTEQFF	TGCAGCGCGACGGAGAGATACACTGAGCAGTTCTTC
few	.	TRBV4-2	TRBJ2-4	CASSLDAGIRNIQYF	TGTGCCAGCAGCCTGGACGCAGGGATTAGGAACATTCAGTACTTC
few	TRBD1	TRBV11-2	TRBJ2-3	CASSTGTGTDTQYF	TGTGCCAGCAGCACCGGGACAGGAACAGATACGCAGTATTTT
few	.	TRBV29-1	TRBJ2-7	CSFVGLASEQYF	TGCAGCTTCGTTGGGCTAGCGAGCGAGCAGTACTTC
few	TRBD2	TRBV5-1	TRBJ2-7	CASSLITSVRSGYYEQYF	TGCGCCAGCAGCTTGATAACTAGCGTACGGTCCGGATACTACGAGCAGTACTTC
few	TRBD2	TRBV19	TRBJ2-3	CASSPRRTSFGDTQYF	TGTGCCAGTAGTCCCCGCAGGACTAGCTTTGGAGATACGCAGTATTTT